Given below is one T cell receptor (beta chain) in context. Using its own MiXCR run on the 5' RACE reads, TCRdb lists one record per CDR3 protein. This sample has some 240,000 distinct CDR3 sequences, with approximately 20% found just once. The data are from a study of CD8 T cells in ankylosing spondylitis. V shed 4 bases, J shed 3 bases, and the junction held 10 bases outside the gene matches. The CDR3 extends over 16 amino acids. The source of this sequence is a male donor with ankylosing spondylitis or in good health (not recorded which). The chain joins TRBV12-3 or TRBV12-4 to TRBJ2-5; 8 bases align to TRBD2. Sequenced sample: blood, either unsorted or a sorted T cell fraction (not recorded which). Here the CDR3 DNA reads TGTGCCAGCAGTTCCGGGTTACTAGCGGATAAAGAGACCCAGTACTTC. This gives the protein CASSSGLLADKETQYF.